This T cell receptor (beta chain) was captured by sequencing in a study of cytomegalovirus exposure and HLA in healthy donors. As to this clone: Its antigen is unknown.

Trimming cost V 5 bases and J 1 base; bases outside gene matches: 3. In germline, CDR1 is SEHNR, CDR2 FQNEAQ (reference sequence). The CDR3 spans 15 residues. The study, taken as a whole, reports: Some V segments, TRBV6-2 and TRBV6-3 among them, were indistinguishable and were therefore excluded. Rarity marked most TCR sequences, yet some public TCRs occurred in many donors.

The PCR made use of 60 Vbeta and 13 Jbeta primers. Generated by immunoSEQ multiplex PCR, the TCRdb table keeps only in-frame clones and is missing some. The sample lists fewer than 200,000 clones; about 81% were seen once. The clonotype was recovered from a girl under 10 years old in good health and CMV-seropositive. The chain couples TRBV7-9 to TRBJ2-1; TRBD2 matches at 9 bases. Source material: PBMCs. Here the CDR3 DNA reads TGTGCCAGCAGCGAAAGCGGGAGGTCCTACAATGAGCAGTTCTTC. This codes for CASSESGRSYNEQFF.